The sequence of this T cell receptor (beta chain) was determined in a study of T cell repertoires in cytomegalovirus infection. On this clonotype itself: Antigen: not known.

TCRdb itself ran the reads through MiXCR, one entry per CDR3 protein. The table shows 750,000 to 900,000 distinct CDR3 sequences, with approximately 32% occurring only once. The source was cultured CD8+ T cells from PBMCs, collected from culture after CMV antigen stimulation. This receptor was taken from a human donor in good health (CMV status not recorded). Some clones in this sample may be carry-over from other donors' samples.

In DNA, the CDR3 is TGTGCCAGCAGCTTCGAGTCGACTGCCTATGGCTACACCTTC. It yields the protein CASSFESTAYGYTF. J is TRBJ1-2 and V is TRBV7-3; D call uncertain. Trimming stripped 3 bases from V and 4 bases from J, with 12 bases between. The germline CDR1 and CDR2 sequences are SGHTA and FQGTGA. The CDR3 runs to 14 residues.